This T cell receptor (beta chain) derives from a study of control samples from healthy donors and cancer patients. This table comes from immunoSEQ multiplex PCR, and its TCRdb copy is limited to in-frame clones, with some not included. The sample records under 150,000 clones, under 90% being singletons. The source of this sequence is a man in his fifties or sixties with head and neck cancer. Input material: PBMCs.

The CDR3 sequence is CASSREVDTGSSYNEQFF. The CDR3 nucleotides are TGTGCCAGCAGCCGAGAGGTAGATACAGGTAGCTCCTACAATGAGCAGTTCTTC. V usage is TRBV3-1 (or the pseudogene TRBV3-2) and J usage is TRBJ2-1; possible D gene TRBD1, 5 bases. This CDR3 has 18 residues. Germline CDR1 is LGHDT and CDR2 is YNNKEL (reference sequence). Trimming shortened V by 4 bases and J by 0 bases, and 19 bases separated the two germline ends.